The 20 T cell receptor beta chains listed next were all sequenced from one sample in a study of blood T cell repertoires in COVID-19. TCRdb's table, derived via immunoSEQ multiplex PCR, lists solely in-frame clones and lacks some. Of 70,000 or so clones listed, around 80% are singletons. The sequencing sample was made of peripheral blood. The receptors were sampled from a man aged 50-59 years with COVID-19, enrolled during active disease.

The chain recombines TRBV6-5 with TRBJ2-5; TRBD2 might be the D (5 bases). The germline V and J ends were trimmed by 2 bases and 7 bases, with 5 bases remaining between them. The CDR3 sequence is 11 residues long. The germline V gene has CDR1 MNHEY and CDR2 SVGAGI. The CDR3 DNA sequence: TGTGCCAGCAGTTACGGAGGGACCCAGTACTTC. As protein: CASSYGGTQYF.

The rearrangement links TRBV3-1 (or the pseudogene TRBV3-2) to TRBJ1-1; 8 nucleotides align to TRBD1. Trimming removed 2 bases from V and 5 bases from J; junction bases left unmatched: 4. The CDR3 loop spans 14 amino acids. Germline-derived CDR1 and CDR2 are LGHDT and YNNKEL (reference sequence). CDR3 DNA: TGTGCCAGCAGCCAAAGGACAGGGAGGACTGAAGCTTTCTTT. Amino acid sequence: CASSQRTGRTEAFF.

This clone was detected only a few times. The chain joins TRBV28 to TRBJ1-2, with a possible D match to TRBD1 (5 bases). This CDR3 comprises 16 residues. The germline V and J ends were trimmed by 3 bases and 4 bases, with 18 bases remaining between them. Germline CDR1 MDHEN, CDR2 SYDVKM. CDR3 region: CASSFIGGRDFYGYTF. As DNA, the CDR3 is TGTGCCAGCAGTTTCATAGGAGGCCGGGACTTCTATGGCTACACCTTC.

The CDR3 loop is CATSYRGNQPQHF. The CDR3 coding sequence is TGTGCCACCAGCTACCGCGGGAATCAGCCCCAGCATTTT. The chain links TRBV15 to TRBJ1-5, with D hard to call. The CDR3 is 13 residues long. Trimming took 5 bases from V and 4 from J, leaving 9 bases between them. CDR1 and CDR2 from the germline V gene are LNHNV and YYDKDF (reference sequence).

V and J are TRBV30 and TRBJ1-5, with TRBD1 as a possible D gene (6 bases). The germline V gene has CDR1 GTSNPN and CDR2 SVGIG (reference sequence). The V end lost 3 bases, the J end lost 3 bases, and 9 bases lay between the germline ends. The CDR3 covers 13 residues. The CDR3 DNA sequence: TGTGCCTGGAGCAGACAGGCCAATCAGCCCCAGCATTTT. Translating gives CAWSRQANQPQHF.

This clone occurred a few times. V is TRBV5-1 and J is TRBJ1-5; D unresolved. The CDR3 runs to 15 residues. Trimming removed 0 bases from V and 4 bases from J, with 11 bases in between. Germline V gives CDR1 SGHRS, CDR2 YFSETQ. The CDR3: CASSLGGQTNQPQHF. DNA of the CDR3: TGCGCCAGCAGCTTGGGAGGCCAGACGAATCAGCCCCAGCATTTT.

V and J are TRBV6-5 and TRBJ1-1, with D perhaps matching TRBD1 (6 bases). The CDR3 contains 15 residues. Per germline, CDR1 MNHEY and CDR2 SVGAGI. V was cut by 0 bases and J by 5 bases, with 13 bases left in between. Here the CDR3 reads CASSYSHTGTTEAFF. As DNA, the CDR3 is TGTGCCAGCAGTTACTCTCACACAGGGACAACTGAAGCTTTCTTT.

The V call is TRBV5-1, the J call TRBJ1-1; 8 nucleotides align to TRBD1. This CDR3 is built from 15 residues. Germline lookup yields CDR1 SGHRS and CDR2 YFSETQ. The ends lost 4 bases at V and 1 base at J; junction bases unmatched: 6. The CDR3, as DNA: TGCGCCAGCAGCCGAAGACAGGGGAAGAACACTGAAGCTTTCTTT. This codes for CASSRRQGKNTEAFF.

The CDR3 sequence is CAISDGASAEQYF. The CDR3 DNA reads TGTGCCATCAGTGACGGGGCTAGCGCCGAGCAGTACTTC. This sequence joins TRBV10-3 and TRBJ2-7, with a tentative D call TRBD2 (6 bases). This CDR3 region has 13 residues. CDR1 is ENHRY and CDR2 is SYGVKD in the germline V gene. The V gene lost 3 bases and the J gene lost 6 bases, with 12 bases spanning the gap.

This clone was observed a single time. V is TRBV2 and J is TRBJ2-1, with 14 bases aligning to TRBD2. Germline V lookup: CDR1 SNHLY, CDR2 FYNNEI. This CDR3 spans 16 amino acids. With V trimmed by 5 bases and J by 5 bases, 5 bases remained unmatched. DNA of the CDR3: TGTGCCAGCAGTCCGCCGGGACTAGCGGGGGACAATGAGCAGTTCTTC. It codes for CASSPPGLAGDNEQFF.

Concerning this clone: A clone one base away is much larger, so this may be a read error. This CDR3 is also generated by other DNA sequences in the sample. This rearrangement joins TRBV6-1 to TRBJ1-3; perhaps TRBD1 as D (5 bases). Germline values: CDR1 MNHNS, CDR2 SASEGT. The V gene lost 1 base and the J gene lost 0 bases, with 7 bases spanning the gap. CDR3 length: 15 residues. The CDR3 sequence: CASSEDRNSGNTIYF. Written as DNA, the CDR3 is TGTGCCAGCAGTGAAGACAGGAACTCTGGAAACACCATATATTTT.

The rearrangement links TRBV28 to TRBJ1-1; 10 bases line up with TRBD1. CDR1 MDHEN and CDR2 SYDVKM come from the germline V gene. The junction had 13 bases not matched to a gene; V was cut back by 1 base and J by 2 bases. The CDR3 has 19 amino acids. The CDR3 nucleotides are TGTGCCAGCAGTTTATTCTCGCGGGGACAGGGGCTTCGAAACACTGAAGCTTTCTTT. Translating gives CASSLFSRGQGLRNTEAFF.

V is TRBV5-1 and J is TRBJ1-4; D remains unclear. The CDR3 spans 15 residues. V lost 5 bases and J lost 7, with 18 bases in between. Germline V lookup: CDR1 SGHRS, CDR2 YFSETQ. The chain's CDR3 is CASRPMEGLGEKLFF. CDR3 nucleotides: TGCGCCAGCAGGCCGATGGAGGGTTTAGGTGAAAAACTGTTTTTT.

The genes are TRBV5-1 and TRBJ1-3, with 8 nucleotides matching TRBD1. The CDR3 runs 13 residues. Trimming cost V 4 bases and J 8 bases; bases outside gene matches: 5. CDR1 is SGHRS and CDR2 is YFSETQ in the germline V gene. The CDR3 protein is CASSTGQGYTIYF. DNA of the CDR3: TGCGCCAGCAGCACCGGACAGGGCTACACCATATATTTT.

The gene calls are TRBV7-6 and TRBJ2-2; D perhaps matches TRBD1 (5 bases). V lost 2 bases, J lost 7 bases, and 23 bases lay in between. CDR3 size: 18 residues. CDR1 and CDR2 (germline): SGHVS, FNYEAQ. As DNA, the CDR3 is TGTGCCAGCAGCTTACCCAAGGGGAATAGAATCGTGGACGGGGAGCTGTTTTTT. Protein product: CASSLPKGNRIVDGELFF.

This sequence joins TRBV14 and TRBJ2-7; TRBD2 matches at 7 bases. V shed 0 bases and J 3 bases; nucleotides not matched to a gene: 11. This CDR3 comprises 17 residues. Germline V lookup: CDR1 SGHDN, CDR2 FVKESK. CDR3 in amino acids: CASSQDQRRLAGYEQYF. CDR3 nucleotides: TGTGCCAGCAGCCAAGATCAGAGGCGACTAGCTGGCTACGAGCAGTACTTC.

CDR3 nucleotides: TGTGCCAGCAGGGCTATACAGGGGGTCTATGGCTACACCTTC. Residues: CASRAIQGVYGYTF. The chain uses TRBV2 and TRBJ1-2; TRBD1 matches at 8 bases. This CDR3 has 14 residues. Trimming took 6 bases from V and 4 from J; bases not matched to a gene: 7. The V gene's germline CDR1 is SNHLY and CDR2 FYNNEI.

This rearrangement joins TRBV27 to TRBJ1-1, with TRBD1 matching over 8 bases. CDR1 is MNHEY, CDR2 SMNVEV, per germline (reference sequence). After removal of 9 bases from V and 1 base from J, the junction contained 4 bases not matched to a gene. The CDR3 is made up of 13 amino acids. The CDR3 sequence is CASWDRKNTEAFF. CDR3 coding DNA: TGTGCCAGTTGGGACAGGAAGAACACTGAAGCTTTCTTT.

J is TRBJ2-7 and V is TRBV7-2; D is perhaps TRBD2 (6 bases). There are 14 residues in the CDR3. Germline values: CDR1 SGHTA, CDR2 FQGNSA. The ends were cut back, 6 bases at V and 3 bases at J, with 15 bases in the middle. This CDR3 reads CASSLRETLYEQYF. The CDR3 DNA sequence: TGTGCCAGCAGTCTACGGGAGACCCTCTACGAGCAGTACTTC.

This clone appeared once. The chain combines TRBV6-6 with TRBJ2-7, with TRBD2 identical over 10 bases. The CDR3 spans 15 residues. Trimming took 1 base from V and 2 from J; bases not matched to a gene: 2. In germline, CDR1 is MNHNY, CDR2 SVGAGI (reference sequence). The CDR3 protein is CASSYWTSGTYEQYF. The CDR3, as DNA: TGTGCCAGCAGTTACTGGACTAGCGGAACCTACGAGCAGTACTTC.